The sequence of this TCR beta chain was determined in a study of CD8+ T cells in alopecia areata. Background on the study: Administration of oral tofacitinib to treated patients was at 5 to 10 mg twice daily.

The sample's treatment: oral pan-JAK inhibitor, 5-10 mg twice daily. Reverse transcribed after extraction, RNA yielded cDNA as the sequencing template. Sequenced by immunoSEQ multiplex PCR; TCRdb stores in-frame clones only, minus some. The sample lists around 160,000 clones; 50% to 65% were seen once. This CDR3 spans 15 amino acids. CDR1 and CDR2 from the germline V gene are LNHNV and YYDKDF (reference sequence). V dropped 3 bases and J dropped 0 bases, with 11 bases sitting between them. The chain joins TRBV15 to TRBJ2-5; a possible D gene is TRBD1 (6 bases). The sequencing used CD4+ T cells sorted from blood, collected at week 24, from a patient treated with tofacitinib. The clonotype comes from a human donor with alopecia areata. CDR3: CATSSPGANQETQYF. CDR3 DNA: TGTGCCACCAGCAGCCCAGGGGCGAACCAAGAGACCCAGTACTTC. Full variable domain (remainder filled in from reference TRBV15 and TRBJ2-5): DAMVIQNPRYQVTQFGKPVTLSCSQTLNHNVMYWYQQKSSQAPKLLFHYYDKDFNNEADTPDNFQSRRPNTSFCFLDIRSPGLGDTAMYLCATSSPGANQETQYFGPGTRLLVL.